What follows are 10 T cell receptor beta chains derived from one specimen sequenced in a study of cytomegalovirus exposure and HLA in healthy donors. Both 60 Vbeta primers and 13 Jbeta primers went into the PCR. TCRdb keeps only in-frame clones here, not all; method: immunoSEQ multiplex PCR. Of 210,000 or so clones detected, 60% to 85% appear once; the ten largest clones hold around 15%. Sequenced material: PBMCs. These TCRs come from a man in his forties in good health and CMV-seronegative.

This clone was observed once. The gene calls are TRBV5-6 and TRBJ2-1; 9 positions match TRBD2. Germline V CDR1 and CDR2: SGHDT, YYEEEE. This CDR3 comprises 16 residues. The junction had 12 bases not matched to a gene; V was cut back by 7 bases and J by 4 bases. CDR3 DNA sequence: TGTGCCAGCGGACCTAGCGGGGCCATGACGTACAATGAGCAGTTCTTC. Its protein product is CASGPSGAMTYNEQFF.

The gene calls are TRBV23-1 and TRBJ2-3; TRBD1 matches at 10 bases. TRBV23-1 is given ORF status, its function remaining uncertain. CDR3 length: 17 amino acids. V lost 3 bases to trimming and J lost 3 bases; unmatched junction nucleotides: 9. The CDR3 sequence: CASSHTDGTGVTDTQYF. CDR3 bases: TGCGCCAGCAGTCACACTGACGGGACAGGGGTGACAGATACGCAGTATTTT.

The sample holds a few counts of this clone. The chain carries TRBV5-4 and TRBJ2-1; D gene unclear. Trimming left V 0 bases short and J 11 bases short, with 15 bases between. This CDR3 comprises 14 residues. In germline, CDR1 is SGHNT, CDR2 YYREEE (reference sequence). The CDR3 here is CASSLGALPSKQFF. The CDR3 DNA follows: TGTGCCAGCAGCTTGGGAGCCCTCCCTTCCAAGCAGTTCTTC.

Here the CDR3 reads CSGGHGPGITQYF. The CDR3, as DNA: TGCAGCGGGGGACACGGCCCAGGAATTACCCAGTACTTC. V and J are TRBV29-1 and TRBJ2-5; the D gene is possibly TRBD1 (6 bases). The germline V gene has CDR1 SQVTM and CDR2 ANQGSEA. V lost 7 bases, J lost 8 bases, and 20 bases lay in between. The CDR3 runs 13 residues.

The chain links TRBV7-2 to TRBJ2-5; the D is unclear. The germline V gene encodes CDR1 SGHTA and CDR2 FQGNSA. The CDR3 loop spans 15 amino acids. Trimming pared 2 bases from V and 1 base from J, leaving 11 bases between. CDR3 DNA: TGTGCCAGCAGCTTATTGGGTAGCAGCCAAGAGACCCAGTACTTC. It specifies CASSLLGSSQETQYF.

This clone was seen a single time. This rearrangement joins TRBV27 to TRBJ2-7, with D possibly TRBD1 on 5 matching bases. V lost 1 base, J lost 2 bases, and 6 bases lay in between. Germline V gene lookup returns CDR1 MNHEY and CDR2 SMNVEV (reference sequence). The CDR3 is 13 amino acids. In DNA, the CDR3 is TGTGCCAGCAGTTTATTCAGGGCCTACGAGCAGTACTTC. This gives the protein CASSLFRAYEQYF.

This clone was observed a handful of times. The chain couples TRBV4-3 to TRBJ1-2; 9 bases align to TRBD1. CDR1 is LGHNA and CDR2 is YSLEER in the germline V gene. Trimming took 0 bases from V and 3 from J; bases not matched to a gene: 2. This CDR3 comprises 15 residues. The CDR3 sequence is CASSQEDRGYYGYTF. The DNA of the CDR3 is TGCGCCAGCAGCCAAGAGGACAGGGGCTACTATGGCTACACCTTC.

CDR3 nucleotide sequence: TGTGCCTGGAGTGTACGGGGACAGGGGCTTTCTGGGGCCAACGTCCTGACTTTC. This sequence encodes CAWSVRGQGLSGANVLTF. This chain uses TRBV30 with TRBJ2-6; TRBD1 matches 10 bases. The ends lost 0 bases at V and 1 base at J; junction bases unmatched: 6. In germline, CDR1 is GTSNPN, CDR2 SVGIG (reference sequence). The length of the CDR3 is 18 residues. Supplemented by reference TRBV30 and TRBJ2-6, the full variable domain reads SQTIHQWPATLVQPVGSPLSLECTVEGTSNPNLYWYRQAAGRGLQLLFYSVGIGQISSEVPQNLSASRPQDRQFILSSKKLLLSDSGFYLCAWSVRGQGLSGANVLTFGAGSRLTVL.

This sequence joins TRBV7-2 and TRBJ1-1, with 7 bases matching TRBD1. Germline V gives CDR1 SGHTA, CDR2 FQGNSA. V shed 5 bases and J 4 bases; nucleotides not matched to a gene: 4. The CDR3 covers 13 residues. The CDR3 coding sequence is TGTGCCAGCAGCCGAACAGGGGTCACTGAAGCTTTCTTT. Protein sequence: CASSRTGVTEAFF.

The V call is TRBV27, the J call TRBJ1-5, with 9 bases identical to TRBD1. Germline V gene sequence: CDR1 MNHEY, CDR2 SMNVEV (reference sequence). Trimming took 2 bases from V and 3 from J; bases not matched to a gene: 8. CDR3 length: 17 residues. CDR3: CASSLTRTGDFNQPQHF. CDR3 in DNA: TGTGCCAGCAGTTTAACCCGGACAGGGGATTTCAATCAGCCCCAGCATTTT.